One and the same sample provided the 3 T cell receptor beta chains below, sequenced in a study of metastatic and nonmetastatic thyroid tumors. TCRdb re-called the PCR reads via MiXCR. This sample has about 21,000 clones; about 16% occur once, and the top ten carry 8.5% to 12%. Ahead of thyroid surgery, no patient had received treatment of any kind. Sequenced: tumor tissue. These receptors came from a female donor with papillary thyroid cancer or a benign thyroid nodule (not recorded which). Some clones in this sample may be carry-over from other donors' samples.

This clone has a count of ten or more. The CDR3 spells CASSYGTGSTEAFF. DNA for the CDR3: TGTGCCAGCTCATACGGGACAGGTAGCACTGAAGCTTTCTTT. The chain recombines TRBV6-2 or TRBV6-3 with TRBJ1-1; 8 positions match TRBD1. The CDR3 is 14 amino acids. The V gene's germline CDR1 is MNHEY and CDR2 SVGEGT. Unmatched junction bases numbered 9, after V lost 8 bases and J lost 4 bases.

This clone was observed a handful of times. This chain joins TRBV15 and TRBJ2-7; perhaps TRBD1 as D (5 bases). V was shortened by 3 bases and J by 3 bases, with 6 bases between the two germline ends. The CDR3 is 12 residues long. The germline V gene encodes CDR1 LNHNV and CDR2 YYDKDF (reference sequence). The CDR3 DNA follows: TGTGCCACCAGCAGTCAGGGCTACGAGCAGTACTTC. It encodes CATSSQGYEQYF.

This clone was recorded at least ten times. The identical CDR3 is also encoded by other nucleotide sequences in the sample. The chain joins TRBV2 to TRBJ1-1; TRBD1 aligns across 12 bases. The CDR3 extends over 15 amino acids. Germline V gives CDR1 SNHLY, CDR2 FYNNEI. Trimming removed 6 bases from V and 4 bases from J; junction bases left unmatched: 6. Here the CDR3 DNA reads TGTGCCAGCAGCAGGGACAGGGGGCCGGGCACTGAAGCTTTCTTT. Translation: CASSRDRGPGTEAFF. Full variable domain (missing parts from reference TRBV2 and TRBJ1-1): EPEVTQTPSHQVTQMGQEVILRCVPISNHLYFYWYRQILGQKVEFLVSFYNNEISEKSEIFDDQFSVERPDGSNFTLKIRSTKLEDSAMYFCASSRDRGPGTEAFFGQGTRLTVV.